These T cell receptor beta chains were read from a single sample in a study of blood T cell repertoires in COVID-19. Method: immunoSEQ multiplex PCR; TCRdb's copy keeps in-frame clones and lacks some. In the table there are hundreds of thousands of clones, approximately 89% of which are singletons. The specimen was peripheral blood. Receptors were obtained from a woman aged 25 to 39 with COVID-19, enrolled during active disease. The conserved cysteine and the conserved F or W are not part of the CDR3 here.

j_call: TRBJ2-1; v_call: TRBV10-3; cdr3_aa: AISPQGYGSNEQF
j_call: TRBJ1-6; v_call: TRBV19; cdr3_aa: ASSIAGGGLIGNSPLH
j_call: TRBJ1-2; v_call: TRBV28; cdr3_aa: ASSARDSTIFYGYT
j_call: TRBJ2-6; v_call: TRBV5-1; cdr3_aa: ASSYSGTVTSGANVLT
j_call: TRBJ1-1; v_call: TRBV13; cdr3_aa: ASSIGQKAF
j_call: TRBJ1-3; v_call: TRBV6-2/TRBV6-3; cdr3_aa: ASSYKAGKSSGNTIY
j_call: TRBJ1-5; v_call: TRBV5-6; cdr3_aa: ASSLRQGAGQPQH
j_call: TRBJ1-2; v_call: TRBV5-1; cdr3_aa: ASSLQTGVYGYT
j_call: TRBJ1-1; v_call: TRBV5-1; cdr3_aa: ASSLGGQSNTEAF
j_call: TRBJ1-6; v_call: TRBV11-2; cdr3_aa: ASSLQSDNSPLH
j_call: TRBJ1-3; v_call: TRBV30; cdr3_aa: AWGRGTSGNTIY
j_call: TRBJ1-5; v_call: TRBV7-2; cdr3_aa: ASSSTGGNQPQH
j_call: TRBJ2-3; v_call: TRBV19; cdr3_aa: ASSIGQNTDTQY
j_call: TRBJ1-5; v_call: TRBV15; cdr3_aa: ATSRDKGVWQPQH
j_call: TRBJ2-5; v_call: TRBV7-2; cdr3_aa: ASSLVSTSGETQY
j_call: TRBJ1-3; v_call: TRBV30; cdr3_aa: AWRDGGTGNTIY
j_call: TRBJ1-1; v_call: TRBV19; cdr3_aa: ASSIEGQGGTEAF
j_call: TRBJ1-2; v_call: TRBV2; cdr3_aa: ASSDEGVYGYT
j_call: TRBJ1-3; v_call: TRBV4-3; cdr3_aa: ASSQDSGISGNTIY
j_call: TRBJ2-1; v_call: TRBV27; cdr3_aa: ASRSMRAGGKNEQF
j_call: TRBJ2-1; v_call: TRBV3-1/TRBV3-2; cdr3_aa: ASSPEGLSSNNEQF
j_call: TRBJ2-1; v_call: TRBV6-6; cdr3_aa: ASSWLAASSYNEQF
j_call: TRBJ2-1; v_call: TRBV28; cdr3_aa: ASSFISGGARNEQF
j_call: TRBJ1-2; v_call: TRBV7-2; cdr3_aa: ASSLVSGGGYYGYT
j_call: TRBJ2-1; v_call: TRBV4-1; cdr3_aa: ASRTSGSNEQF
j_call: TRBJ1-6; v_call: TRBV6-5; cdr3_aa: ASSYQDNSPLH
j_call: TRBJ2-3; v_call: TRBV4-3; cdr3_aa: ASSQAPQGGTTDTQY
j_call: TRBJ1-2; v_call: TRBV6-5; cdr3_aa: ASISGTGDNYGYT
j_call: TRBJ2-3; v_call: TRBV7-2; cdr3_aa: ASSLVREDTQY
j_call: TRBJ1-6; v_call: TRBV7-9; cdr3_aa: ASSSDRVNSPLH
j_call: TRBJ1-1; v_call: TRBV19; cdr3_aa: ASSPTTTVNTEAF
j_call: TRBJ1-5; v_call: TRBV5-1; cdr3_aa: ASRRDSNQPQH
j_call: TRBJ2-3; v_call: TRBV29-1; cdr3_aa: SVEGLAGAFRDTQY
j_call: TRBJ2-5; v_call: TRBV29-1; cdr3_aa: SVILTGAETQY
j_call: TRBJ2-6; v_call: TRBV28; cdr3_aa: ASETGSGANVLT
j_call: TRBJ1-5; v_call: TRBV6-2/TRBV6-3; cdr3_aa: ASSPDRYSNQPQH
j_call: TRBJ2-2; v_call: TRBV11-3; cdr3_aa: ASSSRSSNTGELF
j_call: TRBJ2-2; v_call: TRBV7-6; cdr3_aa: ASSLLTTNTGELF
j_call: TRBJ1-2; v_call: TRBV28; cdr3_aa: ASKQGVSYT
j_call: TRBJ1-5; v_call: TRBV6-5; cdr3_aa: ASSYGARNQPQH
j_call: TRBJ1-4; v_call: TRBV19; cdr3_aa: ASSPTATNEKLF
j_call: TRBJ1-1; v_call: TRBV9; cdr3_aa: ASSVVRNTEAF
j_call: TRBJ1-5; v_call: TRBV10-3; cdr3_aa: AISDRENQPQH
j_call: TRBJ2-2; v_call: TRBV18; cdr3_aa: ASSPSAGTNTGELF
j_call: TRBJ2-1; v_call: TRBV2; cdr3_aa: ASRSGTSGNYNEQF
j_call: TRBJ1-1; v_call: TRBV6-2/TRBV6-3; cdr3_aa: ASSLQGRIVAF